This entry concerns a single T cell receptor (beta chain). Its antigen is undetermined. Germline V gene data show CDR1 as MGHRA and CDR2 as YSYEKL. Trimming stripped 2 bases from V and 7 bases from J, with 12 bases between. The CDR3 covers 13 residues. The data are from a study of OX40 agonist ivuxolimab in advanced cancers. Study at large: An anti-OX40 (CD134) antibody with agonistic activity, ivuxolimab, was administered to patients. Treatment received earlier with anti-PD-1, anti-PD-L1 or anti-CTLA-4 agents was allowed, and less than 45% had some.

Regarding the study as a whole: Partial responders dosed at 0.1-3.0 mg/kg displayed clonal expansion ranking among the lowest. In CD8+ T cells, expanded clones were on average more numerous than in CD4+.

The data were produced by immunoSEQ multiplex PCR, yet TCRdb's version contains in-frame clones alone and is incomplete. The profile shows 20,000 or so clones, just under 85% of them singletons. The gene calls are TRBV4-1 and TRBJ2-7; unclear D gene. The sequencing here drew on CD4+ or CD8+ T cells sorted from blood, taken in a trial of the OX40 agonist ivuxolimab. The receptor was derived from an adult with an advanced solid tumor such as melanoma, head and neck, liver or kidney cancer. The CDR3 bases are TGCGCCAGCAGCCAATTAGAGTTCTGGGAGCAGTACTTC. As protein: CASSQLEFWEQYF.